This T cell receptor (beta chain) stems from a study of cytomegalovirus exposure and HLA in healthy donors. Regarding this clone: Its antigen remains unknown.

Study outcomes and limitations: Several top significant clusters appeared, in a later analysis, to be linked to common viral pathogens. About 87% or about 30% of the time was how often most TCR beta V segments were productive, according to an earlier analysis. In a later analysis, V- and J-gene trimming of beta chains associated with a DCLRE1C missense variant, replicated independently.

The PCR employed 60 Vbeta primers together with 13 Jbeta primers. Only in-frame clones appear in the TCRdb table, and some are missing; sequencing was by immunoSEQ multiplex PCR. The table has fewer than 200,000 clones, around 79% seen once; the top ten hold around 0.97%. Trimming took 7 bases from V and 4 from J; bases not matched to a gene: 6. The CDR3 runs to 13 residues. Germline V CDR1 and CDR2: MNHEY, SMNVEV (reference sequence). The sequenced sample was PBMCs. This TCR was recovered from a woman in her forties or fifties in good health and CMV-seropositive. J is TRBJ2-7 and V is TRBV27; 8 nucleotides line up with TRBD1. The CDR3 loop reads CASTLGQVYEQYF. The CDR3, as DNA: TGTGCCAGCACTTTGGGACAGGTGTACGAGCAGTACTTC.